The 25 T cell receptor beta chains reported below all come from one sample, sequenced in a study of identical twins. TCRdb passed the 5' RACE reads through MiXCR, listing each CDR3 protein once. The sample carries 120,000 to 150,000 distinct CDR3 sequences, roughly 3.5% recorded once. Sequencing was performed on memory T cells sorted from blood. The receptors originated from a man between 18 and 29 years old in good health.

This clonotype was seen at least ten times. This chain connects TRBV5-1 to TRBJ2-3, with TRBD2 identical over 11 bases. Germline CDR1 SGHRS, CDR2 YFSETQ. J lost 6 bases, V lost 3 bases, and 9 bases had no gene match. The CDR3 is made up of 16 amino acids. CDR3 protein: CASSSLAGGALDTQYF. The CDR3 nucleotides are TGCGCCAGCAGCTCCCTAGCGGGAGGAGCTCTGGATACGCAGTATTTT.

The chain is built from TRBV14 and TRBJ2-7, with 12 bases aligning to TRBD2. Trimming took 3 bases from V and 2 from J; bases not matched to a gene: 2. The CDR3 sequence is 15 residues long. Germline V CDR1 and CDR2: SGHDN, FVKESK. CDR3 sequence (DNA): TGTGCCAGCAGCCATAGACTAGCGGGAGCCTACGAGCAGTACTTC. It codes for CASSHRLAGAYEQYF.

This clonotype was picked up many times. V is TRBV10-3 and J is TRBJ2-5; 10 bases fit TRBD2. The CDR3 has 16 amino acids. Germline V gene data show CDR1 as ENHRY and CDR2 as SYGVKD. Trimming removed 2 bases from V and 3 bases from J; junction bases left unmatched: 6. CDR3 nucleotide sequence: TGTGCCATCAGTGAGGAACTAGCGGGAAGGAAAGAGACCCAGTACTTC. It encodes CAISEELAGRKETQYF.

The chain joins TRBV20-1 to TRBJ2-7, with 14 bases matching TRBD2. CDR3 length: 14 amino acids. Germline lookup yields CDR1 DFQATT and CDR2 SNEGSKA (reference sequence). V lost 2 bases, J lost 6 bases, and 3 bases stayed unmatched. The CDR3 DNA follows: TGCAGTGCTAGATGGGGGACTAGCGGGAGCGAGCAGTACTTC. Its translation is CSARWGTSGSEQYF.

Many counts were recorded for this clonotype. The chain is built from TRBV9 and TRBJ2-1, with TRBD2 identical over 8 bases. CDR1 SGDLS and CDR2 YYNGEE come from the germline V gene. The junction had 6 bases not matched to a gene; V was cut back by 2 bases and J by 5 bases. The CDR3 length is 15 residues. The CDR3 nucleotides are TGTGCCAGCAGCGTTGGAGCGGGAGAAAACAATGAGCAGTTCTTC. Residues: CASSVGAGENNEQFF.

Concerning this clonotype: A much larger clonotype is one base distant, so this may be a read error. In DNA form, the CDR3 reads TGCGCCATCAGCTATGCTCGGGGTCTGGAGTCGCGGGATGAGCAGTTCTTC. Protein sequence: CAISYARGLESRDEQFF. The chain couples TRBV5-1 to TRBJ2-1, with D perhaps TRBD2 (5 bases). CDR3 length: 17 residues. Germline V gene sequence: CDR1 SGHRS, CDR2 YFSETQ. Together with reference TRBV5-1 and TRBJ2-1, the CDR3 gives the full variable domain: KAGVTQTPRYLIKTRGQQVTLSCSPISGHRSVSWYQQTPGQGLQFLFEYFSETQRNKGNFPGRFSGRQFSNSRSEMNVSTLELGDSALYLCAISYARGLESRDEQFFGPGTRLTVL.

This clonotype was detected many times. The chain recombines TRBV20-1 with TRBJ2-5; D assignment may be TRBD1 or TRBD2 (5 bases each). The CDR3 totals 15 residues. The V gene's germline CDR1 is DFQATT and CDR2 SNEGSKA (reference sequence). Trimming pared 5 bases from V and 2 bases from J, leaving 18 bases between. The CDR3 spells CSARPPGTAQETQYF. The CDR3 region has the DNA TGCAGTGCTCGCCCACCAGGGACCGCGCAAGAGACCCAGTACTTC.

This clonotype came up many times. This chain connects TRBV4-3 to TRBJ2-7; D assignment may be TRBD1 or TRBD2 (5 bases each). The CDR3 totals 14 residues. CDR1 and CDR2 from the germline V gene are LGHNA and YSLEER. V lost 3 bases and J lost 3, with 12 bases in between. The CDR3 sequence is CASSHGAGRYEQYF. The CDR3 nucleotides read TGCGCCAGCAGCCATGGGGCGGGCCGCTACGAGCAGTACTTC.

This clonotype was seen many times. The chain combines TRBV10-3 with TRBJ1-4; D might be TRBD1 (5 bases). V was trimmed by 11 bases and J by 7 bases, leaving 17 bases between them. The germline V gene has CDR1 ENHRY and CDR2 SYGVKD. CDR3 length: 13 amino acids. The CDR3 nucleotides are TGTGCCTCGAGGGGCCAGACGGGTGAAAAACTGTTTTTT. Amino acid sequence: CASRGQTGEKLFF.

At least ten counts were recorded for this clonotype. This CDR3 reads CASSATGSDTQYF. As DNA, the CDR3 is TGTGCCAGCAGCGCCACAGGGTCAGATACGCAGTATTTT. V usage is TRBV7-2 and J usage is TRBJ2-3; a possible D gene is TRBD1 (6 bases). This CDR3 is 13 amino acids long. Deletions cut 5 bases from V and 4 bases from J, with 10 bases between. CDR1 and CDR2 (germline): SGHTA, FQGNSA.

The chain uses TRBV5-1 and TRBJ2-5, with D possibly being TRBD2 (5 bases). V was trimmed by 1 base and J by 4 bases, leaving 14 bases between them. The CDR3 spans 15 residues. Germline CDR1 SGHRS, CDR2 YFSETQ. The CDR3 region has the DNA TGCGCCAGCAGCTTGAACCTAGCTGCGGGAGAGACCCAGTACTTC. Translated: CASSLNLAAGETQYF.

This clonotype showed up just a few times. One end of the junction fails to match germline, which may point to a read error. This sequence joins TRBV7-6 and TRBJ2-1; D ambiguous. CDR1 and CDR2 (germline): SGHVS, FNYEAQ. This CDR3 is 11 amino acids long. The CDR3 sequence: CASSSNNEQFF. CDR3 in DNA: TGTGCCAGCAGCTCCAACAATGAGCAGTTCTTC.

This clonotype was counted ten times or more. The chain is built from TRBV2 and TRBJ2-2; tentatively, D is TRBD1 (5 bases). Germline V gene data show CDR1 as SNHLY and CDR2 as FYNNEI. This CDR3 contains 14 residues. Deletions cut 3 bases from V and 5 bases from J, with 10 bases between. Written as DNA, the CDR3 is TGTGCCAGCAGTGACAGGGTTTTGACCGGGGAGCTGTTTTTT. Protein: CASSDRVLTGELFF.

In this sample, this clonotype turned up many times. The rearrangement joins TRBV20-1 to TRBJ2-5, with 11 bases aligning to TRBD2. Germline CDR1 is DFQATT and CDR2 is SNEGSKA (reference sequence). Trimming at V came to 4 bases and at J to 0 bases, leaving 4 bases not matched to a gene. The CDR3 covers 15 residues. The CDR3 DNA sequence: TGCAGTGCTACCGGGACTAGCGGAGACCAAGAGACCCAGTACTTC. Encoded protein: CSATGTSGDQETQYF.

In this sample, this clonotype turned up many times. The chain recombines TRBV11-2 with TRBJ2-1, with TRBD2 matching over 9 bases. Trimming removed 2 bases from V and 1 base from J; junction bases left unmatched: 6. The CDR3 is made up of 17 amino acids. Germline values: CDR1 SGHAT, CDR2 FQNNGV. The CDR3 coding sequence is TGTGCCAGCAGCTTATCGTCTAGCGGGGTTTCCTACAATGAGCAGTTCTTC. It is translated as CASSLSSSGVSYNEQFF.

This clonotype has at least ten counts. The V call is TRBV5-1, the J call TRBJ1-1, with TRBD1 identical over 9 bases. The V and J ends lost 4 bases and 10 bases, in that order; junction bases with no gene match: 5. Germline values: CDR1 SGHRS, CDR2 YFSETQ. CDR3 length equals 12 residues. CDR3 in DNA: TGCGCCAGCAGCGGCCGGGACAGGGCAGCTTTCTTT. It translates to CASSGRDRAAFF.

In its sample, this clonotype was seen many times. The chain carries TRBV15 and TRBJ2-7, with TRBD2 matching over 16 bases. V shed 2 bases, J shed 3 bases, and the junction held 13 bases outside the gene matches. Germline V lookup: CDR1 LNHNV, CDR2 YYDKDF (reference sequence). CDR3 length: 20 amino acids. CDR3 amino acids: CATSRRGGGLAGGKDYEQYF. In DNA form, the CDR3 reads TGTGCCACCAGCAGACGCGGAGGGGGACTAGCGGGAGGGAAGGACTACGAGCAGTACTTC.

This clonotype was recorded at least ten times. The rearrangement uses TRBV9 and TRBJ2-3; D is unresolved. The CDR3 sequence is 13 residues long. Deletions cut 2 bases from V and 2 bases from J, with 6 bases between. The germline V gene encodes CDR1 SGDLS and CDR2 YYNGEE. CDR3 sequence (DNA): TGTGCCAGCAGCGTGGCTAACACAGATACGCAGTATTTT. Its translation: CASSVANTDTQYF.

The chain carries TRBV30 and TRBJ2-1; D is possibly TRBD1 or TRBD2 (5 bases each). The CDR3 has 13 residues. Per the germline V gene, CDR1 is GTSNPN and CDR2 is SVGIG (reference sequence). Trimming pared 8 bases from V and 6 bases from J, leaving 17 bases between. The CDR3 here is CAGTVESRNEQFF. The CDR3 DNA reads TGTGCCGGGACGGTGGAGTCCCGCAATGAGCAGTTCTTC.

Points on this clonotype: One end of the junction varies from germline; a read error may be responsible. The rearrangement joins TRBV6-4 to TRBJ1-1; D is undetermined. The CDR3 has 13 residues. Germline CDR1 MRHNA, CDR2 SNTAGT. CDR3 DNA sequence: TGTGCCAGCAGTATAATGATGAACACTGAAGCTTTTTTT. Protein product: CASSIMMNTEAFF.

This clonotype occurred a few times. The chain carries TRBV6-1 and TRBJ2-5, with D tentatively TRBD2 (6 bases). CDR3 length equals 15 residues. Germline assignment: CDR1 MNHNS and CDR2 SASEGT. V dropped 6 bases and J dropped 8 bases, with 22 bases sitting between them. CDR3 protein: CASSPRDSRVGTQYF. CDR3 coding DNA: TGTGCCAGCAGCCCGCGGGACTCTCGGGTGGGAACCCAGTACTTC.

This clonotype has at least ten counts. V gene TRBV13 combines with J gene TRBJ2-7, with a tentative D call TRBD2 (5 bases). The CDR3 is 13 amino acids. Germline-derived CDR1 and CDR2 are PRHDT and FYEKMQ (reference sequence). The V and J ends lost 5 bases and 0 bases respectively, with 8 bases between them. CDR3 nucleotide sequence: TGTGCCAGCAGCAAACGGGGCTCCTACGAGCAGTACGTC. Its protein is CASSKRGSYEQYV.

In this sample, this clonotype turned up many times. This chain's CDR3 is CASNNGVGSYEQYF. The CDR3 DNA is TGTGCCAGTAATAATGGTGTCGGCTCCTACGAGCAGTACTTC. J is TRBJ2-7 and V is TRBV19; D not certain. The germline V gene encodes CDR1 LNHDA and CDR2 SQIVND (reference sequence). The ends were cut back, 7 bases at V and 0 bases at J, with 13 bases in the middle. The CDR3 loop spans 14 amino acids.

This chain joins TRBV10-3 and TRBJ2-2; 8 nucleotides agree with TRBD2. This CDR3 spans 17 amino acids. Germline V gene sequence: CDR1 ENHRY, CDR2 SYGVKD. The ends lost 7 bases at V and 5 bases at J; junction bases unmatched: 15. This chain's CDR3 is CAIKGQVLAGRTGELFF. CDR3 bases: TGTGCCATCAAAGGACAAGTGTTAGCGGGACGAACCGGGGAGCTGTTTTTT.

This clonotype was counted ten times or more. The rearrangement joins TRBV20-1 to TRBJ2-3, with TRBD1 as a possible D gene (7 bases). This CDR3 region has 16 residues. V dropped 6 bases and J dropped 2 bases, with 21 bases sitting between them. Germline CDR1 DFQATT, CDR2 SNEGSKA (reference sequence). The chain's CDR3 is CSADPGGGGPTDTQYF. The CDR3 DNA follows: TGCAGTGCCGACCCCGGAGGAGGGGGCCCCACAGATACGCAGTATTTT.